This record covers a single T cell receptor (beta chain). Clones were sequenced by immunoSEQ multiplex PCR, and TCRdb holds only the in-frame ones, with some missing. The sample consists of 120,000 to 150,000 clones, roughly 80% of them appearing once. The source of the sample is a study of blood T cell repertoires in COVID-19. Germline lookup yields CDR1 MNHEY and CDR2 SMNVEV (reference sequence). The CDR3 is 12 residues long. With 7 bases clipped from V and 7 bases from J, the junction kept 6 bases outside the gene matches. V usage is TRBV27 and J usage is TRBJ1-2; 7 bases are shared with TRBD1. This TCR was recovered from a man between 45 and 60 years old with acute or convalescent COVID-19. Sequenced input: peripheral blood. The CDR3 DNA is TGTGCCAGCACCGACAGGGCGGGTGGCTACACCTTC. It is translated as CASTDRAGGYTF.